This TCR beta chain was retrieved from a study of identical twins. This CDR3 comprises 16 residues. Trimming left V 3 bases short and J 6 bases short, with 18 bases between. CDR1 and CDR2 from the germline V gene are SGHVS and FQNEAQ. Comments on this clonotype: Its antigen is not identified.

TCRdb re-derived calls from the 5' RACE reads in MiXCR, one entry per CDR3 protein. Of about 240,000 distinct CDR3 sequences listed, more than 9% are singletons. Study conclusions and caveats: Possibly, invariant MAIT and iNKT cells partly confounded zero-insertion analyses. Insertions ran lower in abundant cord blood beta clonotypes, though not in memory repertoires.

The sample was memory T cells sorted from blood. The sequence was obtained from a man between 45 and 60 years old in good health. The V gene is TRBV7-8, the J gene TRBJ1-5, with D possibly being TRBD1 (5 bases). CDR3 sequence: CASSFVGHLRGQPQHF. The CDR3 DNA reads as TGTGCCAGCAGCTTTGTAGGACACCTTAGGGGTCAGCCCCAGCATTTT.